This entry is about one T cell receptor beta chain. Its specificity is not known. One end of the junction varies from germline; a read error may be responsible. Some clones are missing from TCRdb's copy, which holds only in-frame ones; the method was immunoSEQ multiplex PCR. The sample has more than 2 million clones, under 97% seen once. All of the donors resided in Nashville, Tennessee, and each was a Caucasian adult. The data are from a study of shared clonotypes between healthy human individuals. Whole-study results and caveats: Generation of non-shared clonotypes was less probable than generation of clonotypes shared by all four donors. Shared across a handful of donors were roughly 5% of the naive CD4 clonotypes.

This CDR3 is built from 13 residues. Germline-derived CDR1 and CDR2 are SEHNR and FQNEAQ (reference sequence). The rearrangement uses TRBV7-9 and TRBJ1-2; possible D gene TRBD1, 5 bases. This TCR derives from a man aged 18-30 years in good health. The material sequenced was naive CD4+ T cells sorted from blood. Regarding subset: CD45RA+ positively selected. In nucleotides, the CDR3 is TGTGCCAGCAGCCGCAGGGACTCCTATGGCTACATCTTC. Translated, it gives CASSRRDSYGYIF.